One sample yielded the 11 T cell receptor beta chains listed below, sequenced in a study of T cell repertoires in cytomegalovirus infection. No cognate antigen is known for these TCRs. TCRdb reprocessed the reads via MiXCR and lists one record per CDR3 protein. The sample shows some 940,000 distinct CDR3 sequences, roughly a third of them seen only once. The specimen comprised cultured CD8+ T cells from PBMCs, sampled from culture after CMV antigen stimulation. All receptors derive from a human donor in good health (CMV status not recorded). Some clones in this sample may be carry-over from other donors' samples.

This clonotype turned up a few times. The CDR3: CATSYSTGTIGELFF. The CDR3 region has the DNA TGTGCCACTTCCTACTCGACAGGGACTATCGGGGAGCTGTTTTTT. This chain links TRBV6-5 with TRBJ2-2; D assignment may be TRBD1 or TRBD2 (7 bases each). Germline V CDR1 and CDR2: MNHEY, SVGAGI. V gave up 10 bases and J gave up 7 bases, with 22 bases separating them. The CDR3 is 15 residues long.

This chain connects TRBV18 to TRBJ1-3; a possible D gene is TRBD1 (5 bases). Germline V gene sequence: CDR1 KGHSH, CDR2 LQKENI. The CDR3 is 22 residues long. The V and J ends lost 2 bases and 4 bases respectively, with 33 bases between them. CDR3 nucleotide sequence: TGTGCCAGCTCACCAGTCACCTACGGGACCAAGTCGGGAAGAGTATCAGGAAACACCATATATTTT. Its protein product is CASSPVTYGTKSGRVSGNTIYF.

This clonotype was counted between two and nine times. A clone one base away is much larger, so this may be a read error. The chain couples TRBV6-4 to TRBJ1-1; D is unclear. Germline CDR1 MRHNA, CDR2 SNTAGT. With 6 bases removed from V and 0 bases from J, the gap between germline ends came to 8 bases. The CDR3 extends over 13 amino acids. The CDR3 reads CASSVTVNTEAFF. Here the CDR3 DNA reads TGTGCCAGCAGCGTTACAGTGAACACTGAAGCTTTCTTT.

This clonotype was observed a single time. This chain connects TRBV19 to TRBJ2-5; possibly TRBD1 for D (6 bases). The V and J ends lost 4 bases and 4 bases respectively, with 16 bases between them. This CDR3 is 15 amino acids long. Germline V gives CDR1 LNHDA, CDR2 SQIVND (reference sequence). This CDR3 is CASSTAGDRRETQYF. DNA for the CDR3: TGTGCCAGTAGTACGGCTGGAGACAGGCGAGAGACCCAGTACTTC.

This clonotype was seen a few times. The gene calls are TRBV27 and TRBJ2-5; 9 bases are shared with TRBD1. This CDR3 is 15 amino acids long. Per the germline V gene, CDR1 is MNHEY and CDR2 is SMNVEV (reference sequence). With V trimmed by 3 bases and J by 5 bases, 7 bases remained unmatched. In DNA form, the CDR3 reads TGTGCCAGCAGTTTCGGACAGGGGCTTGGGGAGACCCAGTACTTC. Encoded protein: CASSFGQGLGETQYF.

This clonotype was picked up many times. This chain connects TRBV7-2 to TRBJ2-3, with D uncertain. Germline CDR1 reads SGHTA; CDR2 reads FQGNSA. This CDR3 is 12 amino acids long. The V end was cut by 4 bases, the J end by 14 bases, with 16 bases between. Here the CDR3 DNA reads TGTGCCAGCAGCTCGTCTTCTTTGAGGTCGTATTTT. It yields the protein CASSSSSLRSYF.

This clonotype occurred many times. The chain links TRBV6-1 to TRBJ1-1; D remains unclear. The V end was cut by 5 bases, the J end by 5 bases, with 21 bases between. Germline V gives CDR1 MNHNS, CDR2 SASEGT. The CDR3 is made up of 16 amino acids. As DNA, the CDR3 is TGTGCCAGCAGTACCCGCCCGGACGGGCATGGGACTGAAGCTTTCTTT. Amino acids: CASSTRPDGHGTEAFF.

This clonotype turned up a few times. This chain links TRBV4-1 with TRBJ1-6; D unresolved. The V end was cut by 0 bases, the J end by 7 bases, with 31 bases between. The germline gives CDR1 MGHRA, CDR2 YSYEKL. The CDR3 length is 22 residues. In nucleotides, the CDR3 is TGCGCCAGCAGCCAAGATTTAAAGCCCGCTCGGGAGCATCCCGCCACGAATTCACCCCTCCACTTT. This codes for CASSQDLKPAREHPATNSPLHF.

This chain connects TRBV9 to TRBJ1-2, with 12 bases matching TRBD1. From germline, CDR1 is SGDLS and CDR2 YYNGEE. There are 17 residues in the CDR3. J gave up 5 bases and V 0 bases, and 8 bases lay outside the gene matches. The DNA for the CDR3 is TGTGCCAGCAGCGTAGAGGGGACAGGGGGCGGACTTTATGGCTACACCTTC. Its translation is CASSVEGTGGGLYGYTF. The whole variable domain, remainder taken from reference TRBV9 and TRBJ1-2, is DSGVTQTPKHLITATGQRVTLRCSPRSGDLSVYWYQQSLDQGLQFLIQYYNGEERAKGNILERFSAQQFPDLHSELNLSSLELGDSALYFCASSVEGTGGGLYGYTFGSGTRLTVV.

There are many counts of this clonotype. V usage is TRBV28 and J usage is TRBJ2-7; D is possibly TRBD1 or TRBD2 (5 bases each). This CDR3 contains 13 residues. The germline gives CDR1 MDHEN, CDR2 SYDVKM. V lost 3 bases to trimming and J lost 1 base, with 7 bases between them. CDR3 loop: CASSLRGSYEQYV. The CDR3 nucleotides read TGTGCCAGCAGTTTGAGGGGATCCTACGAGCAGTACGTC.

The chain recombines TRBV11-2 with TRBJ2-7; D may correspond to TRBD1 or TRBD2 (6 bases each). The CDR3 length is 17 residues. Looked up from germline, CDR1 is SGHAT and CDR2 is FQNNGV. The DNA of the CDR3 is TGTACCAGCAGCTCGTGGGGGCGGGACGACGGATCCTACGAGCAGTACGTC. Its translation is CTSSSWGRDDGSYEQYV.